This T cell receptor beta chain was sequenced for a study of shared clonotypes between healthy human individuals. Sequencing was performed with immunoSEQ multiplex PCR; in TCRdb, only in-frame clones are kept and a portion is missing. The sample lists about 1 million clones, around three quarters seen once, with about 0.52% in the top ten. The material sequenced was memory CD4+ T cells from PBMCs. The sample's subset: CD45RA-negative fraction. The receptor's source is a man between 18 and 35 years old in good health. Some clones in this sample may be carry-over from other donors' samples.

Here the CDR3 reads CASSLAWASVQETQYF. The CDR3 nucleotides read TGCGCCAGCAGCTTGGCCTGGGCTAGCGTACAAGAGACCCAGTACTTC. The rearrangement joins TRBV5-1 to TRBJ2-5; D might be TRBD2 (6 bases). V was clipped by 0 bases and J by 2 bases, with 14 bases between them. CDR1 and CDR2 from the germline V gene are SGHRS and YFSETQ. The CDR3 runs 16 residues.